The present entry profiles one T cell receptor (beta chain) with its context. Its antigen is not known. TCRdb fed the RT-PCR reads into MiXCR, producing one record per CDR3 protein. The sample shows hundreds of thousands of distinct CDR3 sequences, around 14% of them seen only once. The entry originates in a study of response to subunit inactivated influenza vaccine. General study findings and limits: There was a suggestion from the authors that each seasonal influenza vaccination recruits few new T cells.

This TCR was sampled from a man in his forties or fifties who received an inactivated influenza vaccine. The source material was PBMCs from blood, sampled 14 days before vaccination.

The CDR3: CASSLSASGRFYEQYF. The CDR3 DNA reads as TGTGCCAGCAGCTTGAGTGCTAGCGGGAGGTTCTACGAGCAGTACTTC. V is TRBV5-4 and J is TRBJ2-7; 11 bases are shared with TRBD2. Germline values: CDR1 SGHNT, CDR2 YYREEE (reference sequence). J lost 3 bases, V lost 1 base, and 6 bases had no gene match. The CDR3 is 16 amino acids. Full variable domain (missing parts from reference TRBV5-4 and TRBJ2-7): ETGVTQSPTHLIKTRGQQVTLRCSSQSGHNTVSWYQQALGQGPQFIFQYYREEENGRGNFPPRFSGLQFPNYSSELNVNALELDDSALYLCASSLSASGRFYEQYFGPGTRLTVT.